This TCR beta chain is from a study of Ad26.COV2.S vaccination and SARS-CoV-2 variants. About the study: Recipients of Ad26.COV2.S got it intramuscularly, once or twice 56 days apart.

Treatment meaning: around 19 received Ad26.COV2.S at low or high dose, single or two shots; about 5 received placebo; per-sample allocation not given. Specimen acquisition occurred on day 63 following the initial vaccine or placebo injection. This vaccine is an Ad26 vector that expresses the Wuhan-strain SARS-CoV-2 spike. The data were produced by immunoSEQ multiplex PCR, yet TCRdb's version contains in-frame clones alone and is incomplete. The sample has about 440,000 clones, around 90% seen once. Overall study findings and caveats: While placebo recipients had lower spike-specific TCR breadth, vaccine recipients had more.

Worth noting for this clone: Its antigen is not known.

V shed 3 bases, J shed 1 base, and the junction held 1 base outside the gene matches. CDR1 and CDR2 from the germline V gene are SNHLY and FYNNEI. The CDR3 contains 14 residues. The receptor's source is a person between 18 and 60 years old who received the Ad26.COV2.S COVID-19 vaccine or a placebo. Material: peripheral blood, obtained in a trial of Ad26.COV2.S vaccine versus placebo. This sequence joins TRBV2 and TRBJ2-5; TRBD2 agrees at 8 bases. The CDR3 region has the DNA TGTGCCAGCAGTGATAGCGGGATCCAAGAGACCCAGTACTTC. The encoded protein is CASSDSGIQETQYF.